This T cell receptor beta chain was sequenced in a study of regulatory T cells in long-lasting Graves disease. Study background: Graves' patients (newly diagnosed) had been on antithyroid drugs under 3 months.

According to the study, TCR beta libraries were built with iRepertoire HTBI primers and CDR3-region Arm-PCR. In TCRdb, the multiplex PCR reads were re-called with MiXCR into one record per CDR3 protein. The sample lists around 400,000 distinct CDR3 sequences, approximately 12% occurring once. CDR1 and CDR2 (germline): SGHTA, FQGNSA. The CDR3 is 16 residues long. The J segment lost 10 bases and the V segment lost 4 bases, leaving 14 bases of the junction unmatched. Time point: newly diagnosed GD, antithyroid drugs for less than 3 months. There was RNA extracted from PBMCs, and the TCR library was made from it. This clonotype was seen ten or more times. This sample was also put to use in a study of T cells in Graves' hyperthyroidism and ophthalmopathy. From that paper: The primer set for the first-round RT-PCR of the TCR CDR3 was HTBI.

The chain uses TRBV7-2 and TRBJ2-1; 9 bases are shared with TRBD2. The sequencing here drew on peripheral blood mononuclear cells (PBMCs), taken at new diagnosis, from a patient treated with antithyroid drugs. The origin of this receptor is a woman between 18 and 29 years old with Graves disease. CDR3 loop: CASSYRTSAHMGEQFF. DNA of the CDR3: TGTGCCAGCAGCTACAGGACTAGCGCCCATATGGGGGAGCAGTTCTTC.